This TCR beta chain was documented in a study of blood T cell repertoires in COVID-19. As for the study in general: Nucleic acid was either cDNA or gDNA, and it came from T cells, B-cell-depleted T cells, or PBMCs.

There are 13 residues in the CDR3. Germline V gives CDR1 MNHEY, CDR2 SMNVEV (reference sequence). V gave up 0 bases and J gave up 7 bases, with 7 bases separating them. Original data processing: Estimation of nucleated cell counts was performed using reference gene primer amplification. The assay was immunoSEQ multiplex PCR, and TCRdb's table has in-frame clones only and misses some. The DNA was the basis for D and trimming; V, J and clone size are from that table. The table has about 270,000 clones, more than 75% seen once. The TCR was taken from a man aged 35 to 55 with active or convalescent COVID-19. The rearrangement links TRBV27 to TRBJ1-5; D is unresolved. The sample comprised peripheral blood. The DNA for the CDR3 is TGTGCCAGCAGTTTATCACCGAGACAGCCCCAGCATTTT. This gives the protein CASSLSPRQPQHF.